This T cell receptor beta chain was sequenced during a study of T-cell memory formation after mild COVID-19. Study results and caveats: Researchers report contracting CD4+ clones mostly in CM and EM, with CD8+ clones in EMRA.

Losses at the gene ends were 10 bases for V and 0 bases for J; bases not matched to a gene: 6. Germline V CDR1 and CDR2: MNHEY, SVGAGI. There are 14 residues in the CDR3. Points on this clonotype: The target antigen is unknown.

TCRdb processed the 5' RACE reads anew with MiXCR; each CDR3 protein has one entry. The sample includes nearly 250,000 distinct CDR3 sequences, over 15% of them seen just once. Sequencing was done on a sample of PBMCs or a T cell subset sorted from them (not recorded which). This TCR was recovered from an adult woman who had mild COVID-19 (a few samples of this study predate the infection). Cell type and time point are not known. This chain joins TRBV6-5 and TRBJ1-3, with 7 bases matching TRBD1. The CDR3 protein is CATHRGGSGNTIYF. The CDR3 nucleotides are TGTGCCACTCACAGGGGCGGCTCTGGAAACACCATATATTTT.